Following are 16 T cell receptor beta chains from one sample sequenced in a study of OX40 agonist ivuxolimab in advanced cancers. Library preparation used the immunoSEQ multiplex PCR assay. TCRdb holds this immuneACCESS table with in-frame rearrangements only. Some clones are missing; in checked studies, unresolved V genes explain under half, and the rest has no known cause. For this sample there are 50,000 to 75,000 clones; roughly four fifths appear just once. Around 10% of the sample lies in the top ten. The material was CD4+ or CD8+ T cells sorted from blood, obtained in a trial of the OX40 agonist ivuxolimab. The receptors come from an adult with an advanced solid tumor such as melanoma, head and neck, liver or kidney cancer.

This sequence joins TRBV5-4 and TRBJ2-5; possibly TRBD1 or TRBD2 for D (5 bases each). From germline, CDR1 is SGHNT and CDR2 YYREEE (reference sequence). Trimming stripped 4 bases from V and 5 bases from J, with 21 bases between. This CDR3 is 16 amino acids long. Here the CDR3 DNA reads TGTGCCAGCAGCAACCCACGGGGACCGATTGCTGAGACCCAGTACTTC. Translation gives CASSNPRGPIAETQYF.

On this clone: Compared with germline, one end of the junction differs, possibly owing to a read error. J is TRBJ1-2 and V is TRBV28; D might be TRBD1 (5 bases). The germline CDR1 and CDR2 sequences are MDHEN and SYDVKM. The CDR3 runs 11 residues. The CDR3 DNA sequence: TGTGCCAGCACCTCGAGCCGGGACGTATTCTTC. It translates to CASTSSRDVFF.

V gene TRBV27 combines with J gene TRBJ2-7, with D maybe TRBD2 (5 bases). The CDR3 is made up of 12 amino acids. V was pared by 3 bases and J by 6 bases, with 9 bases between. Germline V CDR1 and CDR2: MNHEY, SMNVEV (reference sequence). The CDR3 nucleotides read TGTGCCAGCAGTTTCATAGGAGGCGAGCAGTACTTC. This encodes CASSFIGGEQYF.

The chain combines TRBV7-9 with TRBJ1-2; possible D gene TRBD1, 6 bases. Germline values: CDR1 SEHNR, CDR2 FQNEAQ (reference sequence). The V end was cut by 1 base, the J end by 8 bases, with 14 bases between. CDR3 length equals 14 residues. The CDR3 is CASSLDGRGLGYTF. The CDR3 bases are TGTGCCAGCAGCTTAGATGGCAGGGGCCTGGGCTACACCTTC.

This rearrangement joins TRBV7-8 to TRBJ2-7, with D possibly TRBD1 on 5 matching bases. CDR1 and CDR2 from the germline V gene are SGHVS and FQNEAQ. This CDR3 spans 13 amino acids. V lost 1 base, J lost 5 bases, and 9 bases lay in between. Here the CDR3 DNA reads TGTGCCAGCAGCTTAGGGACAAAAAACGAGCAGTACTTC. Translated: CASSLGTKNEQYF. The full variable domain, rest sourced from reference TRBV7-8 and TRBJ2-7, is GAGVSQSPRYKVAKRGQDVALRCDPISGHVSLFWYQQALGQGPEFLTYFQNEAQLDKSGLPSDRFFAERPEGSVSTLKIQRTQQEDSAVYLCASSLGTKNEQYFGPGTRLTVT.

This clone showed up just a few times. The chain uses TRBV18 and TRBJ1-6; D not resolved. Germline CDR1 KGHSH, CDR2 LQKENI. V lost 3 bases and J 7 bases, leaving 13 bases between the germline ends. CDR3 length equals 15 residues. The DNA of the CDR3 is TGTGCCAGCTCACCGACCGGGGTAAGGAATTCACCCCTCCACTTT. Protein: CASSPTGVRNSPLHF.

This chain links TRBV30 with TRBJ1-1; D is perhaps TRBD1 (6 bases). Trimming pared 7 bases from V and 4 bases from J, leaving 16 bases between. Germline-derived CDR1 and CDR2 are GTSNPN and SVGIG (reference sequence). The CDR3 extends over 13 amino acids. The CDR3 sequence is CALGRGGGTEAFF. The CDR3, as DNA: TGTGCCTTGGGGAGGGGAGGGGGCACTGAAGCTTTCTTT.

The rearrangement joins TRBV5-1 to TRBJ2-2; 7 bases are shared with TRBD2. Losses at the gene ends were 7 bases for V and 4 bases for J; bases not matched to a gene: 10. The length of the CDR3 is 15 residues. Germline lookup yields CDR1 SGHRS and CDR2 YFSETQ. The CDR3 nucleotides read TGCGCCAGCGGCTGGGAGGGGAGGGCCACCGGGGAGCTGTTTTTT. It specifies CASGWEGRATGELFF.

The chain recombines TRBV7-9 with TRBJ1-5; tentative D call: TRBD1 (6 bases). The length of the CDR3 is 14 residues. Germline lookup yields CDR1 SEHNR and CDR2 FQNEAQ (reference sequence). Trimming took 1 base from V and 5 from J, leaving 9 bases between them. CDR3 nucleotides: TGTGCCAGCAGCTTAGAGGGGGGAGATCAGCCCCAGCATTTT. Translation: CASSLEGGDQPQHF. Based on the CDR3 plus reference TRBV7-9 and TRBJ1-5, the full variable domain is DTGVSQNPRHKITKRGQNVTFRCDPISEHNRLYWYRQTLGQGPEFLTYFQNEAQLEKSRLLSDRFSAERPKGSFSTLEIQRTEQGDSAMYLCASSLEGGDQPQHFGDGTRLSIL.

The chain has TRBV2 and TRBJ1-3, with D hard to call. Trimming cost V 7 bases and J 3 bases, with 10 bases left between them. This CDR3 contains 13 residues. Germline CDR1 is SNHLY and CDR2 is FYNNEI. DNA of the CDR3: TGTGCCAGCATGCGGGCAGATGGAAACACCATATATTTT. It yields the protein CASMRADGNTIYF.

CDR3 sequence: CASSPASGREETQYF. CDR3 DNA sequence: TGTGCCAGCAGCCCGGCTAGCGGGAGGGAGGAGACCCAGTACTTC. The genes are TRBV11-3 and TRBJ2-5; 12 bases match TRBD2. Germline values: CDR1 SGHNT, CDR2 YENEEA. CDR3 length: 15 amino acids. V was pared by 5 bases and J by 5 bases, with 6 bases of the junction left unmatched.

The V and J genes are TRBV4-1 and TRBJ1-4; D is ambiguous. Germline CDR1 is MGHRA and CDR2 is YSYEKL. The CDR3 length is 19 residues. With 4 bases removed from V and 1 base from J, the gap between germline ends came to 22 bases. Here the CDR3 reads CASSLGSGASKGTNEKLFF. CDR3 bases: TGCGCCAGCAGCCTCGGGTCGGGAGCCTCTAAGGGAACTAATGAAAAACTGTTTTTT.

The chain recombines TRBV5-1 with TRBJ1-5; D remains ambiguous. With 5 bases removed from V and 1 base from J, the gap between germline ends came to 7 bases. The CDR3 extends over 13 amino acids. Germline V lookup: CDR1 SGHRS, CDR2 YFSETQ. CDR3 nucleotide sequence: TGCGCCAGCAGTCCGGACAGCAATCAGCCCCAGCATTTT. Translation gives CASSPDSNQPQHF.

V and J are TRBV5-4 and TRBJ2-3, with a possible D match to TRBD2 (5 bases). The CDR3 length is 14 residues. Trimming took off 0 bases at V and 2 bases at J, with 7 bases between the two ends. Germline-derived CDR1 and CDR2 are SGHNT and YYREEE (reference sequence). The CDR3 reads CASSLGAVTDTQYF. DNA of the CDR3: TGTGCCAGCAGCTTGGGAGCGGTCACAGATACGCAGTATTTT.

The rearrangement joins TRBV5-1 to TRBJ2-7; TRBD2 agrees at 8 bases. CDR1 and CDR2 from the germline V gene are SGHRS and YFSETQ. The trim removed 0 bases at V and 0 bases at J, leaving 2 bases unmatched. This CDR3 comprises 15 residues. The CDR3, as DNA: TGCGCCAGCAGCTTGGCGGGGGGGAGCTCCTACGAGCAGTACTTC. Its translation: CASSLAGGSSYEQYF.

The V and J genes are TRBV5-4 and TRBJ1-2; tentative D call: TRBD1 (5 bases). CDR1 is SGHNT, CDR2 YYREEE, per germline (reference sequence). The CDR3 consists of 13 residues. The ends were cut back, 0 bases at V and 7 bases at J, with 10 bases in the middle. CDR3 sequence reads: CASSLDRSPGYTF. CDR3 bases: TGTGCCAGCAGCTTGGACAGGTCCCCTGGCTACACCTTC.